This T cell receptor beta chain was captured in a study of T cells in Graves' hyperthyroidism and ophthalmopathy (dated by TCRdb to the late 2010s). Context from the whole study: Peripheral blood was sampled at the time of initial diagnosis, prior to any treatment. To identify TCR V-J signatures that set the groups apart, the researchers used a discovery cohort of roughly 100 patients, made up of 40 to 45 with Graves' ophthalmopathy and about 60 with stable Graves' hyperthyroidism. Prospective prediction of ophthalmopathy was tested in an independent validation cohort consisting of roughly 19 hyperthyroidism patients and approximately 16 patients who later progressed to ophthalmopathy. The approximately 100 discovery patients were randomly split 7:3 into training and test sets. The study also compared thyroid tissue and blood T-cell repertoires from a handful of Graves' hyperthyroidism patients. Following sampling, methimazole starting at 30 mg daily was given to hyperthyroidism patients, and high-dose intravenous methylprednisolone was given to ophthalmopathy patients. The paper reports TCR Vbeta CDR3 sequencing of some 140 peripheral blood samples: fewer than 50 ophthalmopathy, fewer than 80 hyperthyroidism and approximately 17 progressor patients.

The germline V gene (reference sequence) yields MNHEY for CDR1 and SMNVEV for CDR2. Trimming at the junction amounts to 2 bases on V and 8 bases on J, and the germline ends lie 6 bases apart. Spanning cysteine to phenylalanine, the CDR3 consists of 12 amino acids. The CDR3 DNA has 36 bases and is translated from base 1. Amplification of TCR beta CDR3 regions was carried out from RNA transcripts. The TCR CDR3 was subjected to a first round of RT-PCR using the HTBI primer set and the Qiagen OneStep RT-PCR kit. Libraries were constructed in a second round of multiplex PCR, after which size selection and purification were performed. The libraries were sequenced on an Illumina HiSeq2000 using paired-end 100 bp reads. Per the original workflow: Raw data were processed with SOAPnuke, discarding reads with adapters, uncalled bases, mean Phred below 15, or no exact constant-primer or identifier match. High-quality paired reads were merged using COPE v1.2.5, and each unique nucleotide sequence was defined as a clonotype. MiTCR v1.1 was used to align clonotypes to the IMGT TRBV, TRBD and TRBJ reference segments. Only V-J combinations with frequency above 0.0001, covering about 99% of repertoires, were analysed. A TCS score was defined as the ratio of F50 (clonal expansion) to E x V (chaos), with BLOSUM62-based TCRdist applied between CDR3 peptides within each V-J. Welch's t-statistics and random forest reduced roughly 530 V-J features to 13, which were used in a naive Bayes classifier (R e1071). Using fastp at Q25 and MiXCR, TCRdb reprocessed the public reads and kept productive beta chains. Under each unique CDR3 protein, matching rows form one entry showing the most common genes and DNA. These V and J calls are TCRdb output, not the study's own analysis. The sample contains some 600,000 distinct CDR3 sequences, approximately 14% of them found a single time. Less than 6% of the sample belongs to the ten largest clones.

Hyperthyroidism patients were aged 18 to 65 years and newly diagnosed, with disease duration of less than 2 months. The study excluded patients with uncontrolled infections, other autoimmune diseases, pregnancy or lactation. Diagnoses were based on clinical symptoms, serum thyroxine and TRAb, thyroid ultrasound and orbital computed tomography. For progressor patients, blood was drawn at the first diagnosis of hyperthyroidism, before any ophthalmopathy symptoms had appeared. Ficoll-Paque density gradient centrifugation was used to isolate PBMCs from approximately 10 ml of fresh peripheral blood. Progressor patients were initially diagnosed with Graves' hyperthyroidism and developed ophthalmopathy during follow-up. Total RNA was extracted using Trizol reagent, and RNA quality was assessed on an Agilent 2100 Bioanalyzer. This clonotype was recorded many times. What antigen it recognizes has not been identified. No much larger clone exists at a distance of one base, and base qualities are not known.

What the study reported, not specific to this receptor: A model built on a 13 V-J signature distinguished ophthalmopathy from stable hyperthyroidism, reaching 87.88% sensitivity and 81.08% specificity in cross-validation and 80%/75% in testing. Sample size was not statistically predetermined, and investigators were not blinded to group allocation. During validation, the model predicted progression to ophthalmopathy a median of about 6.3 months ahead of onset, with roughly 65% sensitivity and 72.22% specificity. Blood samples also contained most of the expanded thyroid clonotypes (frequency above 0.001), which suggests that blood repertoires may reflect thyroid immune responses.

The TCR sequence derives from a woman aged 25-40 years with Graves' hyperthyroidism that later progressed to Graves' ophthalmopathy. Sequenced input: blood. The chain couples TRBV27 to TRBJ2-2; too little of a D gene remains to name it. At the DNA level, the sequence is TGTGCCAGCAGTTTAATTTCAGGGGAGCTGTTTTTT. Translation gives CASSLISGELFF.